This record looks at one TCR beta chain sequence and its context. These data are taken from a study of blood T cell repertoires in COVID-19. Across the whole study: The analysed material was cDNA or gDNA that came from T cells, B-cell-depleted T cells, or PBMCs.

There are 15 residues in the CDR3. CDR1 and CDR2 from the germline V gene are SGHNT and YYREEE (reference sequence). V lost 2 bases, J lost 5 bases, and 6 bases stayed unmatched. Measured with immunoSEQ multiplex PCR; TCRdb has only the in-frame clones, and not every one. The sample contains about 360,000 clones, around 90% of which appear only once. The receptor was derived from a human donor in a cohort sampled during active COVID-19. The J gene is TRBJ2-1, the V gene TRBV5-4; TRBD2 matches at 8 bases. Material for sequencing was peripheral blood. CDR3 DNA sequence: TGTGCCAGCAGCTTAGAACTAGCGGTCAACAATGAGCAGTTCTTC. Translating gives CASSLELAVNNEQFF.